These T cell receptor beta chains were read from a single sample in a study of cytomegalovirus exposure and HLA in healthy donors. The assay was immunoSEQ multiplex PCR, and TCRdb's table has in-frame clones only and misses some. The sample includes 150,000 or so clones, approximately 87% seen only once; the top ten take 1.4%. The source material was PBMCs. Source of these receptors: a woman younger than 45 in good health and CMV-seronegative. CDR3s include the opening cysteine and the closing phenylalanine or tryptophan. A D gene is named only where the DNA matches it firmly. Clone size is given for some rows only: seen once, a few or many times, or a class if the clone is expanded.

d_call | j_call | v_call | clone_size | cdr3_aa | cdr3_nt
. | TRBJ1-3 | TRBV30 | . | CAWRRGQPETKLSGNTIYF | TGTGCCTGGAGGCGCGGACAGCCGGAAACTAAACTCTCTGGAAACACCATATATTTT
TRBD1 | TRBJ1-6 | TRBV14 | . | CASSQEGGAGYSPLHF | TGTGCCAGCAGCCAAGAAGGGGGCGCCGGGTATTCACCCCTCCACTTT
. | TRBJ2-3 | TRBV6-6 | . | CASSARETDTQYF | TGTGCCAGCAGTGCCCGGGAGACAGATACGCAGTATTTT
. | TRBJ2-3 | TRBV6-5 | . | CASTRGAVGDTQYF | TGTGCCAGCACACGGGGGGCTGTGGGGGATACGCAGTATTTT
TRBD1 | TRBJ1-5 | TRBV18 | . | CASKQGWGQPQHF | TGTGCCAGCAAACAGGGGTGGGGTCAGCCCCAGCATTTT
. | TRBJ1-2 | TRBV19 | few | CASSGGSSPRGYGYTF | TGTGCCAGTAGTGGGGGCTCTTCCCCCCGAGGCTATGGCTACACCTTC
. | TRBJ1-1 | TRBV9 | . | CASSPTPGTEAFF | TGTGCCAGCAGCCCCACCCCGGGCACTGAAGCTTTCTTT
TRBD1 | TRBJ1-2 | TRBV11-2 | . | CASSQRGTGGDGYTF | TGTGCCAGCAGCCAGAGGGGGACAGGGGGCGATGGCTACACCTTC
. | TRBJ2-3 | TRBV2 | once | CANEAGTDTQYF | TGTGCCAACGAAGCGGGCACAGATACGCAGTATTTT
TRBD1 | TRBJ1-2 | TRBV9 | . | CASSVDHRGYGYTF | TGTGCCAGCAGCGTAGACCACAGGGGTTATGGCTACACCTTC
. | TRBJ2-6 | TRBV5-1 | once | CASSDSSGANVLTF | TGCGCCAGCAGCGACAGCTCTGGGGCCAACGTCCTGACTTTC
. | TRBJ2-7 | TRBV11-2 | . | CASSQYRVNYEQYF | TGTGCCAGCAGCCAATACAGGGTAAACTACGAGCAGTACTTC
. | TRBJ2-1 | TRBV5-4 | . | CASSPDGSSYNEQFF | TGTGCCAGCAGCCCAGACGGGAGCTCCTACAATGAGCAGTTCTTC
. | TRBJ1-2 | TRBV10-2 | once | CASRAPTGMAGYTF | TGCGCCAGCAGAGCTCCGACGGGGATGGCTGGCTACACCTTC
. | TRBJ2-3 | TRBV18 | . | CASSLVAAADTQYF | TGTGCCAGCTCACTCGTCGCGGCCGCAGATACGCAGTATTTT
TRBD1 | TRBJ2-7 | TRBV15 | . | CATSRRDRDEQYF | TGTGCCACCAGCAGACGGGACAGGGACGAGCAGTACTTC
. | TRBJ2-7 | TRBV7-2 | once | CASSPLRAGAYEQYF | TGTGCCAGCAGCCCCCTTCGGGCGGGGGCATACGAGCAGTACTTC
TRBD2 | TRBJ2-3 | TRBV6-1 | . | CASSEESGLAGPTGSTDTQYF | TGTGCCAGCAGTGAAGAATCGGGTCTAGCGGGACCTACCGGAAGCACAGATACGCAGTATTTT
. | TRBJ2-1 | TRBV5-1 | . | CASSFRDTNNEQFF | TGCGCCAGCAGCTTTCGGGACACCAACAATGAGCAGTTCTTC
. | TRBJ1-1 | TRBV10-3 | few | CAISGGRGNTEAFF | TGTGCCATCAGTGGCGGACGGGGGAACACTGAAGCTTTCTTT
TRBD2 | TRBJ2-3 | TRBV6-6 | . | CAALSGGGTDTQYF | TGTGCCGCACTTAGCGGGGGGGGCACAGATACGCAGTATTTT
. | TRBJ1-2 | TRBV2 | few | CASRQGSLPYGYTF | TGTGCCAGCAGGCAAGGGAGCCTGCCCTATGGCTACACCTTC
TRBD1 | TRBJ1-3 | TRBV5-6 | . | CASSLGATGISNTIYF | TGTGCCAGCAGCTTGGGTGCGACAGGGATATCCAACACCATATATTTT
. | TRBJ1-1 | TRBV9 | . | CASSPSGIFNTEAFF | TGTGCCAGCAGCCCTAGCGGGATTTTTAACACTGAAGCTTTCTTT
TRBD1 | TRBJ1-4 | TRBV5-1 | few | CASSQGQGSLYEKLFF | TGCGCCAGCAGCCAGGGACAGGGGTCCTTATATGAAAAACTGTTTTTT
TRBD1 | TRBJ2-3 | TRBV5-4 | . | CASTRYRGRADTQYF | TGTGCCAGCACCCGATACAGGGGGCGTGCAGATACGCAGTATTTT
. | TRBJ2-7 | TRBV7-9 | . | CASSLGVGLISYEQYF | TGTGCCAGCAGCTTAGGGGTGGGGCTGATTTCCTACGAGCAGTACTTC
. | TRBJ1-1 | TRBV6-5 | . | CASSNTGTEAFF | TGTGCCAGCAGTAACACAGGGACTGAAGCTTTCTTT
TRBD1 | TRBJ2-5 | TRBV5-1 | . | CASNIQGGEAAQYF | TGCGCCAGCAACATACAGGGGGGTGAAGCGGCCCAGTACTTC
TRBD1 | TRBJ2-2 | TRBV11-3 | once | CASSLTRTGNPTGELFF | TGTGCCAGCAGCTTAACCCGGACAGGGAACCCCACCGGGGAGCTGTTTTTT
. | TRBJ2-5 | TRBV30 | . | CAWSVRQGQETQYF | TGTGCCTGGAGTGTACGCCAGGGCCAAGAGACCCAGTACTTC
TRBD2 | TRBJ2-2 | TRBV7-8 | few | CASSLAAGGTGELFF | TGTGCCAGCAGCTTAGCAGCGGGGGGTACCGGGGAGCTGTTTTTT
. | TRBJ1-1 | TRBV9 | . | CASSTGFMNTEAFF | TGTGCCAGCAGCACAGGGTTTATGAACACTGAAGCTTTCTTT
. | TRBJ2-2 | TRBV7-8 | . | CASSLAWGATSAGELFF | TGTGCCAGCAGCTTAGCTTGGGGAGCTACGTCAGCCGGGGAGCTGTTTTTT
. | TRBJ2-7 | TRBV19 | . | CASSTRGGIYEQYF | TGTGCCAGTAGTACCAGGGGTGGGATCTACGAGCAGTACTTC
TRBD2 | TRBJ2-7 | TRBV4-2 | . | CASSQVQRGSSEQYF | TGTGCCAGCAGCCAAGTCCAGCGGGGATCGTCCGAGCAGTACTTC
TRBD1 | TRBJ1-5 | TRBV5-6 | . | CASSPGTGNQPQHF | TGTGCCAGCAGCCCAGGGACAGGGAATCAGCCCCAGCATTTT
TRBD1 | TRBJ1-3 | TRBV10-3 | . | CAISESRGGQGARNTIYF | TGTGCCATCAGTGAGTCAAGAGGGGGACAGGGGGCGAGGAACACCATATATTTT